Following are 28 T cell receptor beta chains from one sample sequenced in a study of cytotoxic CD8 clonotypes in ibrutinib-treated CLL. Method: immunoSEQ multiplex PCR; TCRdb's copy keeps in-frame clones and lacks some. This sample has 40,000 or so clones, with around 70% found just once. The source material was PBMCs, sampled at disease progression, from a patient treated with ibrutinib. These receptors all stem from a human donor with chronic lymphocytic leukemia.

This clone has more than one count but fewer than ten. The V call is TRBV2, the J call TRBJ2-1; 8 bases agree with TRBD2. This CDR3 region has 15 residues. The V segment lost 6 bases and the J segment 1 base; nucleotides outside the gene matches: 5. Germline CDR1 and CDR2: SNHLY and FYNNEI. The chain's CDR3 is CASRPGLGSYNEQFF. CDR3 sequence (DNA): TGTGCCAGCAGACCGGGACTAGGTTCCTACAATGAGCAGTTCTTC.

The gene calls are TRBV19 and TRBJ1-5, with TRBD1 matching over 9 bases. This CDR3 contains 19 residues. V shed 0 bases and J 0 bases; nucleotides not matched to a gene: 9. The germline V gene encodes CDR1 LNHDA and CDR2 SQIVND (reference sequence). The CDR3 bases are TGTGCCAGTAGTATAGATCACCGGGACAGGGTTAATAGCAATCAGCCCCAGCATTTT. This encodes CASSIDHRDRVNSNQPQHF.

This chain joins TRBV18 and TRBJ1-3; D perhaps matches TRBD1 (6 bases). The CDR3 is 15 amino acids. Per germline, CDR1 KGHSH and CDR2 LQKENI. Trimming cost V 5 bases and J 0 bases, with 11 bases left between them. This CDR3 reads CASSLDRSSGNTIYF. For the CDR3, the DNA is TGTGCCAGCTCATTGGACAGATCCTCTGGAAACACCATATATTTT.

The table lists this clone with a few counts. The V gene is TRBV2, the J gene TRBJ2-7; TRBD1 or TRBD2 may be the D gene (5 bases each). CDR3 length equals 13 residues. Trimming removed 4 bases at V and 3 bases at J, with 10 bases between. The V gene's germline CDR1 is SNHLY and CDR2 FYNNEI. CDR3 DNA: TGTGCCAGCAGTGTGGGGGTAGACTACGAGCAGTACTTC. This codes for CASSVGVDYEQYF. Supplemented by reference TRBV2 and TRBJ2-7, the full variable domain reads EPEVTQTPSHQVTQMGQEVILRCVPISNHLYFYWYRQILGQKVEFLVSFYNNEISEKSEIFDDQFSVERPDGSNFTLKIRSTKLEDSAMYFCASSVGVDYEQYFGPGTRLTVT.

J is TRBJ1-3 and V is TRBV19, with no clear D. Germline values: CDR1 LNHDA, CDR2 SQIVND (reference sequence). The CDR3 consists of 11 residues. V dropped 4 bases and J dropped 3 bases, with 1 base sitting between them. This CDR3 is CASSSGNTIYF. Here the CDR3 DNA reads TGTGCCAGTAGTAGTGGAAACACCATATATTTT.

This chain connects TRBV5-1 to TRBJ2-5, with 7 bases aligning to TRBD1. Per germline, CDR1 SGHRS and CDR2 YFSETQ. The ends lost 0 bases at V and 5 bases at J; junction bases unmatched: 4. The length of the CDR3 is 14 residues. The CDR3 is CASSLDRGGETQYF. The CDR3 DNA reads TGCGCCAGCAGCTTGGACAGGGGTGGGGAGACCCAGTACTTC.

The V call is TRBV7-2, the J call TRBJ2-7, with D unclear. V lost 5 bases and J 6 bases, leaving 8 bases between the germline ends. There are 11 residues in the CDR3. Germline V gene sequence: CDR1 SGHTA, CDR2 FQGNSA. CDR3 protein: CASSLRLEQYF. In DNA, the CDR3 is TGTGCCAGCAGCCTCCGTCTCGAGCAGTACTTC.

The V call is TRBV7-8, the J call TRBJ2-5, with D possibly matching TRBD1 (6 bases). The ends were cut back, 8 bases at V and 3 bases at J, with 16 bases in the middle. The CDR3 has 14 amino acids. Germline CDR1 SGHVS, CDR2 FQNEAQ. The CDR3 bases are TGTGCCAGCTCAACCCGGGACACCAAAGAGACCCAGTACTTC. This gives the protein CASSTRDTKETQYF. Full variable domain (remainder filled in from reference TRBV7-8 and TRBJ2-5): GAGVSQSPRYKVAKRGQDVALRCDPISGHVSLFWYQQALGQGPEFLTYFQNEAQLDKSGLPSDRFFAERPEGSVSTLKIQRTQQEDSAVYLCASSTRDTKETQYFGPGTRLLVL.

The chain links TRBV6-5 to TRBJ2-4; 9 nucleotides align to TRBD1. CDR1 is MNHEY, CDR2 SVGAGI, per germline. V shed 6 bases and J 6 bases; nucleotides not matched to a gene: 9. The CDR3 totals 15 residues. The CDR3 coding sequence is TGTGCCAGCAGGCGGACCGGGACAGGGTTAAACATTCAGTACTTC. Translated: CASRRTGTGLNIQYF.

The chain carries TRBV9 and TRBJ1-1; D is unresolved. Trimming removed 0 bases at V and 1 base at J, with 4 bases between. This CDR3 comprises 13 residues. Germline V gives CDR1 SGDLS, CDR2 YYNGEE. Here the CDR3 DNA reads TGTGCCAGCAGCGTAGACACGAACACTGAAGCTTTCTTT. Translated: CASSVDTNTEAFF.

This sequence joins TRBV5-5 and TRBJ2-1; tentatively, D is TRBD1 (5 bases). The CDR3 is made up of 16 amino acids. Trimming pared 0 bases from V and 1 base from J, leaving 11 bases between. The V gene's germline CDR1 is SGHKS and CDR2 YYEKEE (reference sequence). The CDR3 spells CASSLDWQGSYNEQFF. DNA of the CDR3: TGTGCCAGCAGCTTGGATTGGCAGGGATCCTACAATGAGCAGTTCTTC.

The chain has TRBV27 and TRBJ2-5, with D possibly TRBD2 on 6 matching bases. The CDR3 runs to 14 residues. In germline, CDR1 is MNHEY, CDR2 SMNVEV (reference sequence). V was cut by 6 bases and J by 1 base, with 12 bases left in between. The CDR3 reads CASRRGWGQETQYF. The CDR3 nucleotides are TGTGCCAGCAGGCGGGGATGGGGCCAAGAGACCCAGTACTTC.

The rearrangement links TRBV4-1 to TRBJ2-5; 7 bases align to TRBD1. The CDR3 consists of 15 residues. CDR1 and CDR2 from the germline V gene are MGHRA and YSYEKL. The junction had 8 bases not matched to a gene; V was cut back by 2 bases and J by 5 bases. In DNA form, the CDR3 reads TGCGCCAGCAGCCAACCGGACAGGCGAGCGGAGACCCAGTACTTC. Protein sequence: CASSQPDRRAETQYF.

The gene calls are TRBV4-1 and TRBJ2-7, with TRBD2 matching 7 bases. V was pared by 4 bases and J by 0 bases, with 12 bases of the junction left unmatched. Per the germline V gene, CDR1 is MGHRA and CDR2 is YSYEKL. The CDR3 is 17 residues long. The CDR3 coding sequence is TGCGCCAGCAGCCCAGCACCGGGGCGGGAGAACTCCTACGAGCAGTACTTC. Translated: CASSPAPGRENSYEQYF.

The chain has TRBV11-2 and TRBJ1-2, with D possibly being TRBD1 (5 bases). V was pared by 0 bases and J by 4 bases, with 15 bases between. Germline CDR1 and CDR2: SGHAT and FQNNGV. The CDR3 has 16 residues. This CDR3 is CASSLDVRGSSYGYTF. The CDR3 DNA reads as TGTGCCAGCAGCTTAGATGTCCGGGGCAGCAGCTATGGCTACACCTTC.

This chain connects TRBV18 to TRBJ1-6, with TRBD1 matching 8 bases. This CDR3 is built from 16 residues. Germline assignment: CDR1 KGHSH and CDR2 LQKENI. Trimming cost V 6 bases and J 2 bases; bases outside gene matches: 6. CDR3: CASSLDRGPYNSPLHF. DNA for the CDR3: TGTGCCAGCTCTCTCGACAGGGGACCCTATAATTCACCCCTCCACTTT.

The chain combines TRBV2 with TRBJ1-6; D not resolved. The V end lost 8 bases, the J end lost 3 bases, and 8 bases lay between the germline ends. The CDR3 covers 13 residues. CDR1 is SNHLY and CDR2 is FYNNEI in the germline V gene. As DNA, the CDR3 is TGTGCCAGCCACCTCGACTATAATTCACCCCTCCACTTT. The encoded protein is CASHLDYNSPLHF.

V is TRBV4-1 and J is TRBJ2-7; 9 bases agree with TRBD1. There are 15 residues in the CDR3. After removal of 3 bases from V and 4 bases from J, the junction contained 7 bases not matched to a gene. Looked up from germline, CDR1 is MGHRA and CDR2 is YSYEKL. Here the CDR3 reads CASSHPGTGIYEQYF. The CDR3 DNA sequence: TGCGCCAGCAGCCATCCCGGGACAGGGATATACGAGCAGTACTTC.

The rearrangement uses TRBV9 and TRBJ2-7; TRBD2 agrees at 10 bases. CDR1 is SGDLS and CDR2 is YYNGEE in the germline V gene. V was pared by 4 bases and J by 2 bases, with 9 bases of the junction left unmatched. CDR3 length equals 16 residues. CDR3 bases: TGTGCCAGCAGCCCCCAAACTAGCGGGGTTGCCTACGAGCAGTACTTC. The encoded protein is CASSPQTSGVAYEQYF.

V usage is TRBV27 and J usage is TRBJ1-1; no clear D. Germline-derived CDR1 and CDR2 are MNHEY and SMNVEV (reference sequence). Trimming shortened V by 7 bases and J by 1 base, and 13 bases separated the two germline ends. There are 14 residues in the CDR3. The CDR3 DNA follows: TGTGCCAGCACCCTGTGGCCGGGGAACACTGAAGCTTTCTTT. It is translated as CASTLWPGNTEAFF.

V is TRBV7-9 and J is TRBJ2-7, with a tentative D call TRBD1 (6 bases). Trimming left V 5 bases short and J 3 bases short, with 17 bases between. CDR3 length: 15 residues. Germline values: CDR1 SEHNR, CDR2 FQNEAQ (reference sequence). CDR3 region: CASSPPDRRRYEQYF. Written as DNA, the CDR3 is TGTGCCAGCAGCCCGCCCGACAGGCGGCGCTACGAGCAGTACTTC.

The rearrangement uses TRBV2 and TRBJ2-2; D remains unclear. The germline V and J ends were trimmed by 8 bases and 4 bases, with 5 bases remaining between them. CDR3 length: 11 residues. The germline CDR1 and CDR2 sequences are SNHLY and FYNNEI. The CDR3 DNA reads as TGTGCCAGCGTCCGCACCGGGGAGCTGTTTTTT. Translating it yields CASVRTGELFF.

This sequence joins TRBV12-5 and TRBJ1-1; 11 positions agree with TRBD1. With 1 base clipped from V and 1 base from J, the junction kept 5 bases outside the gene matches. This CDR3 is 17 amino acids long. Germline CDR1 reads LGHNT; CDR2 reads FRNRAP. CDR3 sequence: CASGLGGQGAGNTEAFF. CDR3 coding DNA: TGTGCTAGTGGTTTGGGCGGACAGGGGGCGGGGAACACTGAAGCTTTCTTT.

The V and J genes are TRBV27 and TRBJ2-7; D possibly corresponds to TRBD1 (5 bases). CDR3 length: 13 residues. Trimming removed 5 bases from V and 2 bases from J, with 10 bases in between. The germline CDR1 and CDR2 sequences are MNHEY and SMNVEV (reference sequence). CDR3 sequence reads: CASSRTTTYEQYF. CDR3 DNA: TGTGCCAGCAGTAGGACAACCACCTACGAGCAGTACTTC.

The chain couples TRBV5-1 to TRBJ2-1; no definite D call. CDR3 length: 12 amino acids. CDR1 and CDR2 (germline): SGHRS, YFSETQ. V lost 0 bases and J lost 10, with 8 bases in between. The CDR3 nucleotides read TGCGCCAGCAGCTTGGTTCAACGGGAGCAGTTCTTC. Protein sequence: CASSLVQREQFF.

This clone was seen more than once but under ten times. The chain joins TRBV27 to TRBJ1-5; D call uncertain. The CDR3 is made up of 14 amino acids. Trimming removed 6 bases at V and 1 base at J, with 10 bases between. Germline-derived CDR1 and CDR2 are MNHEY and SMNVEV (reference sequence). The CDR3 DNA follows: TGTGCCAGCAGCTTTCGTGGCAGCAATCAGCCCCAGCATTTT. It encodes CASSFRGSNQPQHF.

The chain carries TRBV18 and TRBJ2-7, with 10 bases lining up with TRBD1. CDR3 length: 15 amino acids. J gave up 2 bases and V 3 bases, and 4 bases lay outside the gene matches. Germline CDR1 reads KGHSH; CDR2 reads LQKENI. In nucleotides, the CDR3 is TGTGCCAGCTCACCCGACAGGGGGCAGCCCTACGAGCAGTACTTC. It yields the protein CASSPDRGQPYEQYF.

This clone appeared a single time. This chain uses TRBV6-1 with TRBJ1-4, with D uncertain. The germline CDR1 and CDR2 sequences are MNHNS and SASEGT. With 0 bases removed from V and 7 bases from J, the gap between germline ends came to 15 bases. There are 16 residues in the CDR3. The CDR3 coding sequence is TGTGCCAGCAGTGAAGCGCCACCAGGCGGCGGTGAAAAACTGTTTTTT. Encoded protein: CASSEAPPGGGEKLFF.